The clone carrying this TCR beta chain was detected ten times or more. The V segment lost 4 bases and the J segment 0 bases; nucleotides outside the gene matches: 6. The germline V gene has CDR1 MGHDK and CDR2 SYGVNS. The CDR3 is made up of 16 amino acids. This specimen comes from a study of read filtering for tumor transcriptome and immune sequencing. Across the whole study: The cohort had about 16 men and some 13 women aged roughly 40 to 90, mean roughly 71 years.

This library used about 360 ng RNA and molecular barcoded adaptors spanning alpha/delta and beta/gamma chains. TCRdb used MiXCR to reprocess the reads, holding one entry per CDR3 protein. The table has some 80,000 distinct CDR3 sequences, 10% to 15% seen once; the top ten hold more than 12%. The V and J genes are TRBV25-1 and TRBJ2-7; TRBD2 aligns across 10 bases. Material for sequencing was a population of CD138-negative cells sorted from bone marrow. The TCR comes from a donor at least 40 years old with multiple myeloma. DNA for the CDR3: TGTGCCAGCAGTGGTAGCGGGAGGTCGGGCTCCTACGAGCAGTACTTC. It specifies CASSGSGRSGSYEQYF.